Each of the 15 T cell receptor beta chains below was sequenced from the same sample in a study of identical twins. TCRdb fed the 5' RACE reads into MiXCR, producing one record per CDR3 protein. Among about 530,000 distinct CDR3 sequences listed, more than 20% were seen once. Another study also made use of these data, one on yellow fever vaccine responses in identical twins.

The material sequenced was CD4+ T cells sorted from blood. These receptors were collected from a woman under 30 in good health.

This chain uses TRBV18 with TRBJ2-7, with 14 bases that match TRBD2. Trimming took 0 bases from V and 7 from J; bases not matched to a gene: 11. The CDR3 is 18 residues long. Germline V gene sequence: CDR1 KGHSH, CDR2 LQKENI. This chain's CDR3 is CASSPPGLAGGNMGEQYF. The CDR3 coding sequence is TGTGCCAGCTCACCACCAGGACTAGCGGGAGGTAATATGGGAGAGCAGTACTTC.

CDR3 loop: CSARDPGREWGPDTQYF. CDR3 bases: TGCAGTGCTAGAGATCCGGGGCGGGAGTGGGGGCCAGATACGCAGTATTTT. The chain joins TRBV20-1 to TRBJ2-3, with a possible D match to TRBD2 (7 bases). The germline V gene encodes CDR1 DFQATT and CDR2 SNEGSKA (reference sequence). Trimming removed 0 bases from V and 4 bases from J, with 20 bases in between. The length of the CDR3 is 17 residues.

The V gene is TRBV7-8, the J gene TRBJ2-1; no definite D call. The V and J ends lost 2 bases and 3 bases respectively, with 11 bases between them. The CDR3 is 15 residues long. The V gene's germline CDR1 is SGHVS and CDR2 FQNEAQ. CDR3 amino acids: CASSLTPDGYNEQFF. CDR3 nucleotide sequence: TGTGCCAGCAGCTTAACCCCTGACGGCTACAATGAGCAGTTCTTC.

The chain uses TRBV6-5 and TRBJ1-1, with D perhaps matching TRBD1 (6 bases). Germline CDR1 is MNHEY and CDR2 is SVGAGI. This CDR3 contains 14 residues. The germline V and J ends were trimmed by 0 bases and 7 bases, with 12 bases remaining between them. As DNA, the CDR3 is TGTGCCAGCAGTTACTCCGAAAGGGGGAGTGAAGCTTTCTTT. This gives the protein CASSYSERGSEAFF.

The rearrangement uses TRBV11-2 and TRBJ2-2; no clear D. V lost 5 bases and J lost 7, with 17 bases in between. Germline CDR1 SGHAT, CDR2 FQNNGV. This CDR3 is 15 amino acids long. The CDR3 region is CASSQRRSSGGELFF. In DNA, the CDR3 is TGTGCCAGCAGCCAGCGACGGTCTTCGGGCGGGGAGCTGTTTTTT.

This clonotype occurred a few times. The chain uses TRBV29-1 and TRBJ2-3, with 8 positions matching TRBD2. CDR3 length: 12 residues. CDR1 and CDR2 from the germline V gene are SQVTM and ANQGSEA. With V trimmed by 6 bases and J by 6 bases, 5 bases remained unmatched. The CDR3 nucleotides are TGCAGCGTGACGGGAGGGAAGGATACGCAGTATTTT. This gives the protein CSVTGGKDTQYF.

This clonotype was detected a few times. The rearrangement joins TRBV6-1 to TRBJ2-3; D may match TRBD1 or TRBD2 (7 bases each). The ends were cut back, 6 bases at V and 2 bases at J, with 15 bases in the middle. Germline assignment: CDR1 MNHNS and CDR2 SASEGT. The CDR3 is 15 residues long. CDR3 nucleotide sequence: TGTGCCAGCAGCCCGGGGGGACAGTACACAGATACGCAGTATTTT. Its translation: CASSPGGQYTDTQYF.

The rearrangement links TRBV6-1 to TRBJ1-5; 9 nucleotides align to TRBD1. This CDR3 comprises 15 residues. Unmatched junction bases numbered 8, after V lost 8 bases and J lost 3 bases. Germline values: CDR1 MNHNS, CDR2 SASEGT. The CDR3 protein is CASGLGQGLNQPQHF. The DNA of the CDR3 is TGTGCCAGCGGCCTGGGACAGGGCCTCAATCAGCCCCAGCATTTT.

This clonotype was seen a few times. The rearrangement uses TRBV20-1 and TRBJ2-1, with no clear D. Germline CDR1 DFQATT, CDR2 SNEGSKA (reference sequence). This CDR3 is built from 9 residues. The V end was cut by 5 bases, the J end by 6 bases, with 2 bases between. CDR3 loop: CSAGNEQFF. For the CDR3, the DNA is TGCAGTGCTGGCAATGAGCAGTTCTTC.

This chain uses TRBV29-1 with TRBJ2-3; 9 bases are shared with TRBD1. This CDR3 has 15 amino acids. In germline, CDR1 is SQVTM, CDR2 ANQGSEA. The trim removed 5 bases at V and 3 bases at J, leaving 9 bases unmatched. CDR3 nucleotides: TGCAGCGTTTCCCACCGGGACAGGGCGACAGATACGCAGTATTTT. This gives the protein CSVSHRDRATDTQYF.

This clonotype was seen a handful of times. The chain combines TRBV20-1 with TRBJ1-5; unclear D gene. V lost 6 bases, J lost 1 base, and 7 bases lay in between. CDR1 DFQATT and CDR2 SNEGSKA come from the germline V gene (reference sequence). The CDR3 extends over 12 amino acids. Here the CDR3 reads CSASWSNQPQHF. CDR3 nucleotide sequence: TGCAGTGCCTCGTGGAGCAATCAGCCCCAGCATTTT.

This sequence joins TRBV20-1 and TRBJ2-1; a possible D gene is TRBD2 (6 bases). Trimming shortened V by 5 bases and J by 12 bases, and 17 bases separated the two germline ends. The V gene's germline CDR1 is DFQATT and CDR2 SNEGSKA (reference sequence). CDR3 length: 12 amino acids. The CDR3 nucleotides are TGCAGTGCTCCCTGGGACTCCGGGGGGCAGTTCTTC. This sequence encodes CSAPWDSGGQFF.

This chain uses TRBV7-9 with TRBJ1-2; a possible D gene is TRBD1 (6 bases). The CDR3 contains 14 residues. The V and J ends lost 5 bases and 6 bases respectively, with 16 bases between them. Germline values: CDR1 SEHNR, CDR2 FQNEAQ (reference sequence). CDR3 DNA sequence: TGTGCCAGCAGCACGGGTTGGGGGCTTAATGGCTACACCTTC. It is translated as CASSTGWGLNGYTF.

This clonotype has just a few counts. V is TRBV24-1 and J is TRBJ2-3; D might be TRBD1 (5 bases). Germline CDR1 reads KGHDR; CDR2 reads SFDVKD. The CDR3 has 15 residues. Trimming pared 4 bases from V and 8 bases from J, leaving 18 bases between. CDR3 protein: CATSEAAGPKGTQYF. Here the CDR3 DNA reads TGTGCCACCAGTGAGGCGGCAGGGCCCAAGGGTACGCAGTATTTT.

The chain employs TRBV6-2 or TRBV6-3 and TRBJ1-5; 9 bases are shared with TRBD1. The CDR3 extends over 16 amino acids. With V trimmed by 7 bases and J by 1 base, 8 bases remained unmatched. Germline CDR1 reads MNHEY; CDR2 reads SVGEGT. DNA for the CDR3: TGTGCCAGCAATCCACAGGGGGCTATGAGCAATCAGCCCCAGCATTTT. Protein product: CASNPQGAMSNQPQHF.